This T cell receptor beta chain appears in the sequencing data of a study of response to subunit inactivated influenza vaccine. One entry per CDR3 protein, called by TCRdb with MiXCR from the RT-PCR reads. The table has 610,000 or so distinct CDR3 sequences, about 15% seen once. V lost 0 bases and J lost 14; bases outside the gene matches: 6. Germline V gene lookup returns CDR1 DFQATT and CDR2 SNEGSKA (reference sequence). There are 12 residues in the CDR3. This clonotype was detected a few times. This sequence originates from a man aged 50-59 years who received an inactivated influenza vaccine. The gene calls are TRBV20-1 and TRBJ2-1; 8 nucleotides match TRBD2. Sample: PBMCs from blood, taken about 11 days after vaccination. The CDR3 is CSAREGSGIEFF. The CDR3, as DNA: TGCAGTGCTAGAGAAGGTAGCGGGATTGAGTTCTTC.